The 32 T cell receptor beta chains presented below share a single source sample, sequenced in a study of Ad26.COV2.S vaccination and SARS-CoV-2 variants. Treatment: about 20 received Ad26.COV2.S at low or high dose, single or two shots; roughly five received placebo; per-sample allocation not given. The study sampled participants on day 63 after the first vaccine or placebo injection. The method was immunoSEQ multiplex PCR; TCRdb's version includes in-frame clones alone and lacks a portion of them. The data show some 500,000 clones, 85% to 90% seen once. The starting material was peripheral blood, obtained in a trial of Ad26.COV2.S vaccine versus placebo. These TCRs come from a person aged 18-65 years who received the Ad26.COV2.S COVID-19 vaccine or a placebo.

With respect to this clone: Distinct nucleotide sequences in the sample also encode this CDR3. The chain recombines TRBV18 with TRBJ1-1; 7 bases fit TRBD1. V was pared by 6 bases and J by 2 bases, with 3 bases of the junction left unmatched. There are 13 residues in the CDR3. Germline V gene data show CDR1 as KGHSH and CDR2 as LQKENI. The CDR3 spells CASSGQANTEAFF. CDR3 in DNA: TGTGCCAGCTCCGGACAGGCAAACACTGAAGCTTTCTTT.

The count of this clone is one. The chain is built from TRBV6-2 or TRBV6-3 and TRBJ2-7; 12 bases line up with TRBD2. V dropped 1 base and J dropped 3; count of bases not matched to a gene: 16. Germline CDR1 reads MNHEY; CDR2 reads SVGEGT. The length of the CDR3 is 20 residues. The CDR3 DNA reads TGTGCCAGCAGTTACTACCCCCTGGCTAGCGGGAGGGCCGCCTACTACGAGCAGTACGTC. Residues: CASSYYPLASGRAAYYEQYV.

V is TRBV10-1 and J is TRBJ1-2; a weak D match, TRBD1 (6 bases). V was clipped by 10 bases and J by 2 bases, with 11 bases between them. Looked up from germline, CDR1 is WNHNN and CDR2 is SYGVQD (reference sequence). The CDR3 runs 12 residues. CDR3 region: CATPDRNYGYTF. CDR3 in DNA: TGCGCCACCCCAGACAGGAACTATGGCTACACCTTC.

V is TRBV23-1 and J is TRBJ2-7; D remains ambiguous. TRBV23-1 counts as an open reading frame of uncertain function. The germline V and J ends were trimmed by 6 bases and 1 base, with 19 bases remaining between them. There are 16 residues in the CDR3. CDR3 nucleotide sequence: TGCGCCAGCAGCCGAAGTCCCCCACTGGGATCCTACGAGCAGTACGTC. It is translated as CASSRSPPLGSYEQYV.

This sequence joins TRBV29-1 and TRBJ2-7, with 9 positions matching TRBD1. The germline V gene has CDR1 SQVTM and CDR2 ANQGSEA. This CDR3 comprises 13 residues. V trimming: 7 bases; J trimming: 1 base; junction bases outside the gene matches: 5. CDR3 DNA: TGCAGCGCCAGGACAGGGGCGTCCTACGAGCAGTACTTC. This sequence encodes CSARTGASYEQYF.

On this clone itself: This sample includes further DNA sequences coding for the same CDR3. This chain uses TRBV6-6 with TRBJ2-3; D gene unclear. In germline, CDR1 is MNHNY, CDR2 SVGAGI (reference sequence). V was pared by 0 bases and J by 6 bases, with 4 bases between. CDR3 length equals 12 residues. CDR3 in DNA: TGTGCCAGCAGTTACTCCTCCGATACGCAGTATTTT. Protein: CASSYSSDTQYF.

The CDR3 DNA reads TGTGCCAGCAGCCAAGGGGTGGGGCCTAATGAAAAACTGTTTTTT. Translated, it gives CASSQGVGPNEKLFF. This chain connects TRBV3-1 (or the pseudogene TRBV3-2) to TRBJ1-4; tentative D call: TRBD1 (5 bases). The CDR3 has 15 amino acids. Germline lookup yields CDR1 LGHDT and CDR2 YNNKEL (reference sequence). V was cut by 1 base and J by 3 bases, with 9 bases left in between.

CDR3 sequence (DNA): TGTGCCAGCAGCTTAGGAGGGGCTAGCTATGGCTACACCTTC. This sequence encodes CASSLGGASYGYTF. J is TRBJ1-2 and V is TRBV7-9; a weak D match, TRBD1 (5 bases). Germline V CDR1 and CDR2: SEHNR, FQNEAQ (reference sequence). Trimming cost V 1 base and J 4 bases, with 10 bases left between them. The CDR3 loop spans 14 amino acids.

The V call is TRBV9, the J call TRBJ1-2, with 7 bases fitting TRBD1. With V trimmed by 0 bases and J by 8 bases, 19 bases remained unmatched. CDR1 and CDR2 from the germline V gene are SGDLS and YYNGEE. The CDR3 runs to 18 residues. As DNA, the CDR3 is TGTGCCAGCAGCGTAGTGTATGGTGGGAAGGGGGCGACAGAAGGCTACACCTTC. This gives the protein CASSVVYGGKGATEGYTF.

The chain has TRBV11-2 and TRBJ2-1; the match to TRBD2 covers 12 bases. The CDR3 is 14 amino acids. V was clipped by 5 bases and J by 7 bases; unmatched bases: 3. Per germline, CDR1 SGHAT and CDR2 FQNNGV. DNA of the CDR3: TGTGCCAGCAGCCGGACTAGCGGGAAAAATGAGCAGTTCTTC. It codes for CASSRTSGKNEQFF.

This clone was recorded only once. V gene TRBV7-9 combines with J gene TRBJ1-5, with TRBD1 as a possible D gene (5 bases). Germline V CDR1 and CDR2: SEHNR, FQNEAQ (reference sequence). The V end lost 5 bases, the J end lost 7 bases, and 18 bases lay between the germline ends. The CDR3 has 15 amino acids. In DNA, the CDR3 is TGTGCCAGCAGCCCCTCCCGGGGGAACGGGCAGCCCCAGCATTTT. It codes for CASSPSRGNGQPQHF.

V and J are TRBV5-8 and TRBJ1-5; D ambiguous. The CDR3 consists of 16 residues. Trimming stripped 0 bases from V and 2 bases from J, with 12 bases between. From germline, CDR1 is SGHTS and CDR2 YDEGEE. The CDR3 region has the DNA TGTGCCAGCAGCTTGGTTTGGGGAAGAGGCAATCAGCCCCAGCATTTT. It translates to CASSLVWGRGNQPQHF.

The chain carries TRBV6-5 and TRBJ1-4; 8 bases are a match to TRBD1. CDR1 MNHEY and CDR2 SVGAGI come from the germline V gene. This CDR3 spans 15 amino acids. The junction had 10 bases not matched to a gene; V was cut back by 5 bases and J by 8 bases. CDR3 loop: CASSPGQGGEEKLFF. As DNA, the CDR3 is TGTGCCAGCAGTCCCGGACAGGGCGGTGAGGAAAAACTGTTTTTT.

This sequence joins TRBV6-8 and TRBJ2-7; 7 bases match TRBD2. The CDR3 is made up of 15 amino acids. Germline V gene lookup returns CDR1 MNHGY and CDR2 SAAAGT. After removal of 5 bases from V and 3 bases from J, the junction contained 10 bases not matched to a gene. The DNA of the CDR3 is TGTGCCAGCAGTGAAACCCGGGGGGATCACTACGAGCAGTACGTC. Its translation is CASSETRGDHYEQYV.

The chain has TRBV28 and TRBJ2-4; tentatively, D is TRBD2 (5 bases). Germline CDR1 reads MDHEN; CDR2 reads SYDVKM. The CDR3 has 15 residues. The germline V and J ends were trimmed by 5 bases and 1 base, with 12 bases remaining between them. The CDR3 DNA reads TGTGCCAGCAGTCTTCCGGGGAGCGCCAAAAACATTCAGTACTTC. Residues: CASSLPGSAKNIQYF.

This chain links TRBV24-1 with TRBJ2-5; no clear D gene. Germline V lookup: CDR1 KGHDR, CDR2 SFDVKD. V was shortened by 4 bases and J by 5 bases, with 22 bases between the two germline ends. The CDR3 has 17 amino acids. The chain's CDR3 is CATSDSTIFQLRETQYF. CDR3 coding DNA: TGTGCCACCAGTGACTCTACGATATTTCAGCTGCGGGAGACCCAGTACTTC.

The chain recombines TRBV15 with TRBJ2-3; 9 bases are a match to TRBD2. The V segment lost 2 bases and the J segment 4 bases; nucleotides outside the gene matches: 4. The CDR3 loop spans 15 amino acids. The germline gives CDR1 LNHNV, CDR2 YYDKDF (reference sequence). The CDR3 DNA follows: TGTGCCACCAGCAGACTAGCGGGAACCGCAGATACGCAGTATTTT. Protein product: CATSRLAGTADTQYF. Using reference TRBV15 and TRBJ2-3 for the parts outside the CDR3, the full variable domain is DAMVIQNPRYQVTQFGKPVTLSCSQTLNHNVMYWYQQKSSQAPKLLFHYYDKDFNNEADTPDNFQSRRPNTSFCFLDIRSPGLGDTAMYLCATSRLAGTADTQYFGPGTRLTVL.

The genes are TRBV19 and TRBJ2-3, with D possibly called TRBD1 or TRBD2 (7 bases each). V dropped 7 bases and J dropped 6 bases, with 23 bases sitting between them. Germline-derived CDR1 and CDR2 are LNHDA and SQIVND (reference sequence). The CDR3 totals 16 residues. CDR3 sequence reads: CASTPAREFRGDTQYF. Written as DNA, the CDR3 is TGTGCCAGTACCCCCGCGCGGGAGTTCAGGGGGGATACGCAGTATTTT.

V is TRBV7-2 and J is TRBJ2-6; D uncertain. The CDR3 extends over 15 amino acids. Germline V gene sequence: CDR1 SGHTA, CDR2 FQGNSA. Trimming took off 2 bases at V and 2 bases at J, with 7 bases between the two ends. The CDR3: CASSLILTGANVLTF. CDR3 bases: TGTGCCAGCAGCTTAATTTTAACTGGGGCCAACGTCCTGACTTTC.

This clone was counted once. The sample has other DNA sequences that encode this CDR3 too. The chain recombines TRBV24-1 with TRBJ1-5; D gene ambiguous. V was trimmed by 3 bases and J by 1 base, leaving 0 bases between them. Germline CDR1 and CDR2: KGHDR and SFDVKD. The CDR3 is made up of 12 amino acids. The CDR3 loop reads CATSDSNQPQHF. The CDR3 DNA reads TGTGCCACCAGTGATAGCAATCAGCCCCAGCATTTT.

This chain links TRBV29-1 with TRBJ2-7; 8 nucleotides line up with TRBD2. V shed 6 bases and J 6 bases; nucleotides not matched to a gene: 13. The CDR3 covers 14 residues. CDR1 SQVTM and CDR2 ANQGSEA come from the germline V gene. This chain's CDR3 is CSVTRSGGILEQYF. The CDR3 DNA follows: TGCAGCGTGACACGGTCGGGGGGGATCCTCGAGCAGTACTTC.

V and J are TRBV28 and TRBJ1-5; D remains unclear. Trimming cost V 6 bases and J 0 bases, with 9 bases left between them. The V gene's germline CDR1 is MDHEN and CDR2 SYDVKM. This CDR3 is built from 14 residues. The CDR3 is CASSDNNSNQPQHF. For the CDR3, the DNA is TGTGCCAGCAGCGACAATAATAGCAATCAGCCCCAGCATTTT.

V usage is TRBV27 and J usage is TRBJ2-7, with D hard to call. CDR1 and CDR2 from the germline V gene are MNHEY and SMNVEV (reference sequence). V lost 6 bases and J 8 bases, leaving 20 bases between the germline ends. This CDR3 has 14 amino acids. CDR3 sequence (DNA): TGTGCCAGCAGCCCCCGGGCGTCTCCCAGACAGCAGTACGTC. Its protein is CASSPRASPRQQYV.

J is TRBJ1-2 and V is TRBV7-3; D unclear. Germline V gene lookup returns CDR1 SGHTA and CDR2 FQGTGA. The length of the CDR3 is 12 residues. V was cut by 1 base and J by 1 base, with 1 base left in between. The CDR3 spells CASSLNNYGYTF. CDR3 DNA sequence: TGTGCCAGCAGCTTAAATAACTATGGCTACACCTTC.

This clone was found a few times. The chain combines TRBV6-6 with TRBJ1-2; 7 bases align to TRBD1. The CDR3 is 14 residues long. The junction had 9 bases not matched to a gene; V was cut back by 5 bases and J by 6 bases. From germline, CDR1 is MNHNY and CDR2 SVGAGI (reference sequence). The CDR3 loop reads CASSPTGVWNGYTF. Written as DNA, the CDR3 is TGTGCCAGCAGTCCTACAGGGGTTTGGAATGGCTACACCTTC.

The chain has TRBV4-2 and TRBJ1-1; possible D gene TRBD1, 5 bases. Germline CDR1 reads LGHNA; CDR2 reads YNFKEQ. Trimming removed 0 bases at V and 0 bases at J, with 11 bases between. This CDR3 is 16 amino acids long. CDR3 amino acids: CASSQDKGRVNTEAFF. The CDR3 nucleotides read TGTGCCAGCAGCCAAGATAAGGGGCGCGTGAACACTGAAGCTTTCTTT.

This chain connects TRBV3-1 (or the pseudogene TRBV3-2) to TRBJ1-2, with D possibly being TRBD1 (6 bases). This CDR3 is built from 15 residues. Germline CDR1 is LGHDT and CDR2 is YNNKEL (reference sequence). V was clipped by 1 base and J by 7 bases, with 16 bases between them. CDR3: CASSQAYRAYCGYTF. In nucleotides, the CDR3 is TGTGCCAGCAGCCAAGCCTACAGGGCCTACTGTGGCTACACCTTC.

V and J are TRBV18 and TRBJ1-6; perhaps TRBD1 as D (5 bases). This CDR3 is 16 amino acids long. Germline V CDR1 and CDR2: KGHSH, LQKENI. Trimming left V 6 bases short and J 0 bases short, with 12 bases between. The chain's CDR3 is CASSEGSSSYNSPLHF. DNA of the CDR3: TGTGCCAGCTCCGAGGGGTCGAGCTCCTATAATTCACCCCTCCACTTT.

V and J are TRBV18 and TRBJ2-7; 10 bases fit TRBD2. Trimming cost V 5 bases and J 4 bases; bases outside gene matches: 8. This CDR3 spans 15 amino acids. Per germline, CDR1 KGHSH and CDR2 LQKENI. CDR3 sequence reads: CASSSGLAGAYEQYV. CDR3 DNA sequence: TGTGCCAGCTCATCGGGGCTAGCGGGAGCTTACGAGCAGTACGTC.

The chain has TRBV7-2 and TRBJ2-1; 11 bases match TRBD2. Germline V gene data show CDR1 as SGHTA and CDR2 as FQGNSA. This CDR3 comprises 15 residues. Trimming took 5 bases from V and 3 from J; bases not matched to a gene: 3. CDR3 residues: CASSPLAGVYNEQFF. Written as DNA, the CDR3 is TGTGCCAGCAGCCCACTAGCGGGGGTCTACAATGAGCAGTTCTTC.

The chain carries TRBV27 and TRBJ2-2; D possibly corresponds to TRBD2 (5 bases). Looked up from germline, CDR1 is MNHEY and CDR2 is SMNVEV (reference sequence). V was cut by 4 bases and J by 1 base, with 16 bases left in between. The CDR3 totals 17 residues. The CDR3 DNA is TGTGCCAGCAGTTCTACTCCCCTCGGAGGGAACACCGGGGAGCTGTTTTTT. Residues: CASSSTPLGGNTGELFF.

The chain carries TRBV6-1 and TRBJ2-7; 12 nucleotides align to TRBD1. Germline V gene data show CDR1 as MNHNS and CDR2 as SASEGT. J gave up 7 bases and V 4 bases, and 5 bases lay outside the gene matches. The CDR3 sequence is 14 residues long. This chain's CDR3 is CASSGGQGAKEQYV. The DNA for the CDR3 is TGTGCCAGCAGTGGGGGACAGGGGGCGAAGGAGCAGTACGTC.